This T cell receptor beta chain was identified during a study of identifying expanded T cells in peripheral blood. Findings and limits, study-wide: Two-week clone count variance significantly increased as total template count grew. Technical replicates showed around 1.3 changed clones; approximately two weeks about 16; four weeks 19.

TCRdb's table, derived via immunoSEQ multiplex PCR, lists solely in-frame clones and lacks some. The data show approximately 130,000 clones, approximately 88% seen once. Healthy donors had no documented immune events, such as infections, while sampled. For this clone: Its antigen is unknown.

This receptor was taken from a person between 18 and 75 years old in good health. The sequenced material came from blood.

The CDR3 coding sequence is TGTGCCTGGAGTAGTGGGGGAAACACTGAAGCTTTCTTT. Protein sequence: CAWSSGGNTEAFF. The chain uses TRBV30 and TRBJ1-1; tentative D call: TRBD1 (5 bases). The CDR3 extends over 13 amino acids. Between the trimmed V and J ends, which lost 2 bases and 2 bases, there was a span of 9 bases. CDR1 is GTSNPN and CDR2 is SVGIG in the germline V gene (reference sequence).